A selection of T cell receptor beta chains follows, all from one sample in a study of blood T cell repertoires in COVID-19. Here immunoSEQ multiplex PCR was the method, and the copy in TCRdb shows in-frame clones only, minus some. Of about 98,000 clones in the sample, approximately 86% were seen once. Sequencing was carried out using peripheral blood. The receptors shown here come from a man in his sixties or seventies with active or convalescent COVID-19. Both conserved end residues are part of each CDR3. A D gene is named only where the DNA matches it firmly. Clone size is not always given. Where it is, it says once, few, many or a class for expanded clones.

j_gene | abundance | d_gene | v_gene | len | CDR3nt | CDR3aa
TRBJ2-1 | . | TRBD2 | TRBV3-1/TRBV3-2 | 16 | TGTGCCAGCAGCCAAGAATGGACTAGCGGGGGTAGTGAGCAGTTCTTC | CASSQEWTSGGSEQFF
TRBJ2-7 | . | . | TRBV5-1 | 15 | TGCGCCAGCAGCTTTACCAGGGGAAACCCCTACGAGCAGTACTTC | CASSFTRGNPYEQYF
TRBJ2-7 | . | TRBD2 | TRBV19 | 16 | TGTGCCAGTAGTCCCAGGAGGGCGGGGGTGAGCTACGAGCAGTACTTC | CASSPRRAGVSYEQYF
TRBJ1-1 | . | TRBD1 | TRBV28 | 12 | TGTGCCACGCAGGGGGGAGGAACTGAAGCTTTCTTT | CATQGGGTEAFF
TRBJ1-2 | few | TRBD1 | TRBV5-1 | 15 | TGCGCCAGCAGAAACGCCGGGACAGGGGGCTTCGGCTACACCTTC | CASRNAGTGGFGYTF
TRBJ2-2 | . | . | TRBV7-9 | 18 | TGTGCCAGCAGCCAAACCCCTTCGAGGCGGAAAAACACCGGGGAGCTGTTTTTT | CASSQTPSRRKNTGELFF
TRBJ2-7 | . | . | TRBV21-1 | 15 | TGTGCCAGCAGCCCTTCGGGACAGGGTGTATACGAGCAGTACTTC | CASSPSGQGVYEQYF
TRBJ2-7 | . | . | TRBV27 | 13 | TGTGCCAGCAGTTCCCAGGCAGCCTACGAGCAGTACTTC | CASSSQAAYEQYF
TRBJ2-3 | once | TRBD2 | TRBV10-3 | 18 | TGTGCCATCAGTCAGGGGCCGAGTAGCGGGGCCAGCACAGATACGCAGTATTTT | CAISQGPSSGASTDTQYF
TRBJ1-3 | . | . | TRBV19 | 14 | TGTGCCAGTAGTTCCACGACAGGTGGAAACACCATATATTTT | CASSSTTGGNTIYF
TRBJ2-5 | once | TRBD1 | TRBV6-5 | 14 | TGTGCCAGCAGTTCCCCGGGACAGCAAGAGACCCAGTACTTC | CASSSPGQQETQYF
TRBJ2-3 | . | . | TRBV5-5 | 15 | TGTGCCAGCAGCTTGGGCCCCCTAGGTTCAGATACGCAGTATTTT | CASSLGPLGSDTQYF
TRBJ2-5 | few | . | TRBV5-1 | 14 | TGCGCCAGCAGCTGGGGACTCGAAACAGAGACCCAGTACTTC | CASSWGLETETQYF
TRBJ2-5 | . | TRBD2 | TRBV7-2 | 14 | TGTGCCAGCAGCCCCCCCCCTAGCGGTGAGACCCAGTACTTC | CASSPPPSGETQYF
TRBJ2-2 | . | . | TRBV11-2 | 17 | TGTGCCAGCAGCCTACTTGCATCAGGGGCGGGCACCGGGGAGCTGTTTTTT | CASSLLASGAGTGELFF
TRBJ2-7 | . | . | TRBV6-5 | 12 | TGTGCCAGCAGGGAGGGCAGCTACGAGCAGTACTTC | CASREGSYEQYF
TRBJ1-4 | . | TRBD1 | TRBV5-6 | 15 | TGTGCCAGCAGCTACCAGGGGGGTGCTAATGAAAAACTGTTTTTT | CASSYQGGANEKLFF
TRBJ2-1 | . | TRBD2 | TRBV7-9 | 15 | TGTGCCAGCAGGGTCGGCGGGAGCTCCTACAATGAGCAGTTCTTC | CASRVGGSSYNEQFF
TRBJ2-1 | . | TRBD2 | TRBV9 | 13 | TGTGCCAGCAATAGCGGGGGGGCGTATGAGCAGTTCTTC | CASNSGGAYEQFF
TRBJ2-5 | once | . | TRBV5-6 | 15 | TGTGCCAGCAGCTTAAAGGGACAAGGGCAAGAGACCCAGTACTTC | CASSLKGQGQETQYF
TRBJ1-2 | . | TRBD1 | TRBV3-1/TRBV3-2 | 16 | TGTGCCAGCAGCCAAGGCCCAGGGGGTGCCTTCGGGGGCTACACCTTC | CASSQGPGGAFGGYTF
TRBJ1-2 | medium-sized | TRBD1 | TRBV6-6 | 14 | TGTGCCAGCAGTTACCGTTCCACAGGGGATGGCTACACCTTC | CASSYRSTGDGYTF
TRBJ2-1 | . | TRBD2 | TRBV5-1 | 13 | TGCGCCAGCAGTCGCGGGGGGGCCAATGAGCAGTTCTTC | CASSRGGANEQFF
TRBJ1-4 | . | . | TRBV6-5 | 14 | TGTGCCAGCAGTCTAACAGGGATGAATGAAAAACTGTTTTTT | CASSLTGMNEKLFF
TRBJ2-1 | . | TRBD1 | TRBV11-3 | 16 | TGTGCCAGCAGCCATCAGGGGGAAAGACGAGGAAATGAGCAGTTCTTC | CASSHQGERRGNEQFF
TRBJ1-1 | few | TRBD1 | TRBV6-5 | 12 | TGTGCCACCAAACTACAGGGGGCAAGAGCTTTCTTT | CATKLQGARAFF
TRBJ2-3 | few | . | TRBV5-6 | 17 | TGTGCCAGCAGCTTGGAAGGGGTTACCCGGGTCACAGATACGCAGTATTTT | CASSLEGVTRVTDTQYF
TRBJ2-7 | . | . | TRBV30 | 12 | TGTGCCTGGAGTCGTAGTTCCTACGAGCAGTACTTC | CAWSRSSYEQYF
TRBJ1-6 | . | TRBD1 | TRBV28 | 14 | TGTGCCAGCAGCTCGGACAGGGGAGGTTCACCCCTCCACTTT | CASSSDRGGSPLHF
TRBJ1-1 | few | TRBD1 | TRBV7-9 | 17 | TGTGCCAGCAGCTTGACAGGGGGGTGGTTAATGAACACTGAAGCTTTCTTT | CASSLTGGWLMNTEAFF
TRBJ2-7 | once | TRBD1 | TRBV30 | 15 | TGTGCCTGGAGTAGGGACAGGGGGGGGTCCTACGAGCAGTACTTC | CAWSRDRGGSYEQYF
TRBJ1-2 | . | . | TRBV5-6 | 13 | TGTGCCAGCAGATGGGCGGGGGCGAATGGCTACACCTTC | CASRWAGANGYTF
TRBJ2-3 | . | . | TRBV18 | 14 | TGTGCCAGCTCACCACGCGGGGGCGCAGATACGCAGTATTTT | CASSPRGGADTQYF
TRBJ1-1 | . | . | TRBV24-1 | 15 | TGTGCCACCAGTGAATCCCTCGGTAAACAGGGTGAAGCTTTCTTT | CATSESLGKQGEAFF
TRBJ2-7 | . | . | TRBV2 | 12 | TGTGCCAGCACCCGCGGTAGCTACGAGCAGTACTTC | CASTRGSYEQYF
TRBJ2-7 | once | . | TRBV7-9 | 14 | TGTGCCAGCAGCTTAGTGGGGGGGCTAGACGAGCAGTACTTC | CASSLVGGLDEQYF